This T cell receptor beta chain emerged from a study of control samples from healthy donors and cancer patients. The CDR3 is 13 residues long. Only in-frame clones appear in the TCRdb table, and some are missing; sequencing was by immunoSEQ multiplex PCR. This repertoire shows 100,000 to 150,000 clones, around 92% found once; its top ten account for around 6.9%. The receptor's source is a man aged 50-60 years with head and neck cancer. The chain carries TRBV21-1 and TRBJ2-5; the table assigns TRBD2, which was not confirmed against the DNA. TRBV21-1 is described as a pseudogene. Sequenced input: PBMCs. CDR3 region: CAREREREETQYF. The CDR3, as DNA: TGTGCCAGGGAGCGGGAACGAGAGGAGACCCAGTACTTC.